The 28 T cell receptor beta chains presented below share a single source sample, sequenced in a study of cytotoxic CD8 clonotypes in ibrutinib-treated CLL. The protocol was immunoSEQ multiplex PCR, while the TCRdb copy is restricted to in-frame clones and leaves out a portion. This table has over 45,000 clones, approximately 52% appearing once. The sequenced sample was PBMCs, obtained after 24 months of ibrutinib treatment. The receptors come from a human donor with chronic lymphocytic leukemia.

The V gene is TRBV7-4, the J gene TRBJ2-7; 7 nucleotides agree with TRBD2. Per the germline V gene, CDR1 is SGHVT and CDR2 is SQSDAQ. V lost 5 bases and J lost 6; bases outside the gene matches: 13. The CDR3 consists of 15 residues. The CDR3: CASSPLARDYSEQYF. CDR3 nucleotides: TGTGCCAGCAGCCCCCTCGCCAGGGACTATTCCGAGCAGTACTTC.

The chain uses TRBV11-2 and TRBJ2-1, with 10 bases lining up with TRBD2. There are 15 residues in the CDR3. Germline V lookup: CDR1 SGHAT, CDR2 FQNNGV. V lost 5 bases and J lost 8; bases outside the gene matches: 9. The CDR3: CASSPASGSGDEQFF. CDR3 in DNA: TGTGCCAGCAGCCCTGCTAGCGGGAGTGGGGATGAGCAGTTCTTC.

This clone has more than one count but fewer than ten. The genes are TRBV6-1 and TRBJ1-1; unclear D gene. This CDR3 has 11 residues. Trimming left V 6 bases short and J 7 bases short, with 9 bases between. CDR1 is MNHNS and CDR2 is SASEGT in the germline V gene. The CDR3 DNA reads TGTGCCAGCAGAGAGGTCGGTGAAGCTTTCTTT. It specifies CASREVGEAFF.

This clone was observed a few times. The chain uses TRBV2 and TRBJ2-1, with a possible D match to TRBD1 (6 bases). Trimming removed 7 bases from V and 0 bases from J, with 10 bases in between. Per germline, CDR1 SNHLY and CDR2 FYNNEI. The CDR3 runs 14 residues. CDR3 loop: CASMLGGSYNEQFF. The CDR3 coding sequence is TGTGCCAGCATGCTAGGGGGCTCCTACAATGAGCAGTTCTTC.

V usage is TRBV6-1 and J usage is TRBJ1-2; D unresolved. This CDR3 has 13 amino acids. In germline, CDR1 is MNHNS, CDR2 SASEGT. V was trimmed by 2 bases and J by 4 bases, leaving 8 bases between them. CDR3 coding DNA: TGTGCCAGCAGTGAATTAGGCCCCTATGGCTACACCTTC. Translation gives CASSELGPYGYTF.

This clone was seen a handful of times. V gene TRBV28 combines with J gene TRBJ2-4; 7 bases align to TRBD1. CDR1 and CDR2 (germline): MDHEN, SYDVKM. The CDR3 consists of 17 residues. The V and J ends lost 4 bases and 0 bases, in that order; junction bases with no gene match: 9. In DNA, the CDR3 is TGTGCCAGCAGTTCCACCAGGGGGTGGAGAGCCAAAAACATTCAGTACTTC. Its translation: CASSSTRGWRAKNIQYF.

The chain recombines TRBV4-1 with TRBJ2-3; 8 bases agree with TRBD2. This CDR3 contains 15 residues. From germline, CDR1 is MGHRA and CDR2 YSYEKL. V lost 6 bases and J lost 5; bases outside the gene matches: 10. The CDR3 DNA reads TGCGCCAGCAGGATGCTAGCGGGCGGGATAGATACGCAGTATTTT. It translates to CASRMLAGGIDTQYF.

CDR3 sequence reads: CASSGNTGELFF. The CDR3 region has the DNA TGTGCCAGCAGTGGAAACACCGGGGAGCTGTTTTTT. The chain joins TRBV16 to TRBJ2-2, with D unclear. Germline CDR1 and CDR2: KGHSY and FQNENV. Trimming stripped 6 bases from V and 2 bases from J, with 4 bases between. The CDR3 totals 12 residues.

By frequency in the sample, this clone is medium-sized (0.01 to 0.1%). The V call is TRBV4-2, the J call TRBJ1-5; D is unclear. CDR1 and CDR2 from the germline V gene are LGHNA and YNFKEQ. The CDR3 extends over 14 amino acids. Trimming shortened V by 0 bases and J by 10 bases, and 13 bases separated the two germline ends. The CDR3 loop reads CASSQELSVGPQHF. CDR3 nucleotide sequence: TGTGCCAGCAGCCAAGAACTCTCGGTGGGACCCCAGCATTTT.

The CDR3 sequence: CATSSRAGGPADTQYF. The CDR3 region has the DNA TGTGCCACCAGCAGCCGAGCGGGGGGTCCGGCAGATACGCAGTATTTT. The chain has TRBV15 and TRBJ2-3; 9 nucleotides match TRBD2. Trimming at V came to 3 bases and at J to 4 bases, leaving 8 bases not matched to a gene. This CDR3 has 16 residues. Germline CDR1 reads LNHNV; CDR2 reads YYDKDF (reference sequence).

This sequence joins TRBV6-5 and TRBJ2-5, with 11 bases aligning to TRBD2. The DNA matches TRBJ2-7 better at its end, which makes the J call doubtful. Germline V gene sequence: CDR1 MNHEY, CDR2 SVGAGI. This CDR3 contains 15 residues. This CDR3 reads CASSFTSGSLYEQYF. CDR3 coding DNA: TGTGCCAGCAGTTTTACTAGCGGGAGCCTGTACGAGCAGTACTTC.

The table lists this clone with a count of one. The genes are TRBV28 and TRBJ1-1; D gene ambiguous. The CDR3 extends over 16 amino acids. Between the trimmed V and J ends, which lost 3 bases and 2 bases, there was a span of 16 bases. Per the germline V gene, CDR1 is MDHEN and CDR2 is SYDVKM. CDR3 loop: CASSFGRIERNTEAFF. The CDR3 region has the DNA TGTGCCAGCAGTTTCGGACGGATCGAACGCAACACTGAAGCTTTCTTT.

This clone was detected many times. The CDR3 nucleotides are TGTGCCAGCAGCAAATGGACTAGCGACAACACCGGGGAGCTGTTTTTT. Its translation is CASSKWTSDNTGELFF. The chain joins TRBV7-2 to TRBJ2-2; 9 positions agree with TRBD2. Trimming cost V 5 bases and J 2 bases; bases outside gene matches: 6. Germline V gene data show CDR1 as SGHTA and CDR2 as FQGNSA. The CDR3 runs 16 residues.

This sequence joins TRBV15 and TRBJ2-1; the match to TRBD1 covers 7 bases. This CDR3 is built from 20 residues. V shed 0 bases and J 8 bases; nucleotides not matched to a gene: 22. CDR1 is LNHNV and CDR2 is YYDKDF in the germline V gene (reference sequence). The CDR3 region is CATSRDDLHRGVLRFHEQFF. In DNA, the CDR3 is TGTGCCACCAGCAGAGATGATCTTCACAGGGGAGTTCTCAGGTTCCATGAGCAGTTCTTC.

The chain combines TRBV19 with TRBJ2-7; 10 nucleotides line up with TRBD2. V dropped 4 bases and J dropped 3; count of bases not matched to a gene: 9. CDR1 and CDR2 from the germline V gene are LNHDA and SQIVND (reference sequence). CDR3 length equals 16 residues. Written as DNA, the CDR3 is TGTGCCAGTAGTAGTCAAAAGCGGGAGGGAGGCTACGAGCAGTACTTC. It translates to CASSSQKREGGYEQYF.

This clone was recorded at least ten times. This rearrangement joins TRBV18 to TRBJ1-2, with a tentative D call TRBD1 (5 bases). The CDR3 contains 10 residues. Germline V gives CDR1 KGHSH, CDR2 LQKENI. With 6 bases removed from V and 7 bases from J, the gap between germline ends came to 6 bases. This CDR3 is CASSGVGYTF. The CDR3 nucleotides are TGTGCCAGCTCGGGGGTTGGCTACACCTTC.

V gene TRBV7-9 combines with J gene TRBJ1-1, with D tentatively TRBD1 (5 bases). Deletions cut 6 bases from V and 1 base from J, with 27 bases between. The germline V gene has CDR1 SEHNR and CDR2 FQNEAQ (reference sequence). The CDR3 extends over 19 amino acids. The CDR3 is CASRKNFLTASKENTEAFF. In DNA form, the CDR3 reads TGTGCCAGCAGAAAAAACTTCCTGACAGCCAGTAAAGAGAACACTGAAGCTTTCTTT.

CDR3 DNA: TGTGCCAGCGGTCAAGGCGGCAATGAGCAGTTCTTC. Translation gives CASGQGGNEQFF. The V gene is TRBV6-5, the J gene TRBJ2-1; D is undetermined. Germline V gene sequence: CDR1 MNHEY, CDR2 SVGAGI. V gave up 8 bases and J gave up 6 bases, with 11 bases separating them. The length of the CDR3 is 12 residues.

The chain is built from TRBV18 and TRBJ2-7, with TRBD2 matching over 7 bases. The germline CDR1 and CDR2 sequences are KGHSH and LQKENI. Trimming at V came to 2 bases and at J to 3 bases, leaving 16 bases not matched to a gene. The CDR3 sequence is 18 residues long. The CDR3 region is CASSPIPSGGRRNYEQYF. Written as DNA, the CDR3 is TGTGCCAGCTCACCAATCCCCTCCGGCGGGAGACGAAACTACGAGCAGTACTTC.

This chain links TRBV5-1 with TRBJ1-1; the match to TRBD1 covers 9 bases. Germline V lookup: CDR1 SGHRS, CDR2 YFSETQ. This CDR3 region has 16 residues. The J segment lost 6 bases and the V segment lost 3 bases, leaving 12 bases of the junction unmatched. Here the CDR3 DNA reads TGCGCCAGCAGCTCCAAACCGGGACAGGGTCTCTCTGAAGCTTTCTTT. Amino acid sequence: CASSSKPGQGLSEAFF.

The V gene is TRBV5-1, the J gene TRBJ1-1, with D unresolved. CDR3 length: 13 residues. V lost 5 bases, J lost 5 bases, and 13 bases lay in between. Germline lookup yields CDR1 SGHRS and CDR2 YFSETQ. The CDR3: CASSLRDWTEAFF. In DNA, the CDR3 is TGCGCCAGCAGTCTCCGCGACTGGACTGAAGCTTTCTTT.

The gene calls are TRBV19 and TRBJ1-1, with D possibly TRBD1 on 6 matching bases. With 7 bases removed from V and 0 bases from J, the gap between germline ends came to 12 bases. Per germline, CDR1 LNHDA and CDR2 SQIVND (reference sequence). The CDR3 covers 14 residues. The CDR3 spells CASIRTGLNTEAFF. The CDR3 nucleotides read TGTGCCAGTATCAGAACAGGGTTGAACACTGAAGCTTTCTTT.

The J gene is TRBJ2-1, the V gene TRBV7-2; D might be TRBD2 (6 bases). The germline gives CDR1 SGHTA, CDR2 FQGNSA. Deletions cut 1 base from V and 3 bases from J, with 10 bases between. CDR3 size: 15 residues. The CDR3 here is CASSLGTSNYNEQFF. DNA of the CDR3: TGTGCCAGCAGCTTAGGAACTAGCAACTACAATGAGCAGTTCTTC.

The table lists this clone with many counts. The chain recombines TRBV28 with TRBJ1-4; D ambiguous. The germline V and J ends were trimmed by 1 base and 4 bases, with 13 bases remaining between them. From germline, CDR1 is MDHEN and CDR2 SYDVKM. CDR3 length equals 16 residues. The CDR3 bases are TGTGCCAGCAGTTTATACTGGGCAGGCCGTAATGAAAAACTGTTTTTT. This sequence encodes CASSLYWAGRNEKLFF.

The chain uses TRBV6-5 and TRBJ2-5, with 10 bases identical to TRBD2. The germline V gene encodes CDR1 MNHEY and CDR2 SVGAGI. CDR3 length: 16 residues. The trim removed 0 bases at V and 4 bases at J, leaving 5 bases unmatched. DNA for the CDR3: TGTGCCAGCAGTTACTCGTGGGCTAGCGGGAGAGAGACCCAGTACTTC. Translating it yields CASSYSWASGRETQYF.

Regarding this clone: The identical CDR3 is also encoded by other nucleotide sequences in the sample. The CDR3: CSVGLGTDTQYF. CDR3 in DNA: TGCAGCGTTGGGCTGGGTACAGATACGCAGTATTTT. V is TRBV29-1 and J is TRBJ2-3, with D unresolved. The CDR3 is 12 amino acids. Trimming took 4 bases from V and 3 from J, leaving 8 bases between them. Per the germline V gene, CDR1 is SQVTM and CDR2 is ANQGSEA.

This clone came up a few times. The chain employs TRBV18 and TRBJ2-5; 7 nucleotides line up with TRBD1. The CDR3 has 14 amino acids. Germline lookup yields CDR1 KGHSH and CDR2 LQKENI. Trimming at V came to 5 bases and at J to 5 bases, leaving 8 bases not matched to a gene. The CDR3 DNA reads as TGTGCCAGCTCAACCTATGACAGGGTCGAGACCCAGTACTTC. It is translated as CASSTYDRVETQYF.

This chain connects TRBV5-1 to TRBJ2-3; tentatively, D is TRBD2 (5 bases). Germline V lookup: CDR1 SGHRS, CDR2 YFSETQ. This CDR3 comprises 15 residues. The V end lost 4 bases, the J end lost 2 bases, and 14 bases lay between the germline ends. The CDR3 bases are TGCGCCAGCAGCAGAGCTAGCAGAGACACAGATACGCAGTATTTT. It codes for CASSRASRDTDTQYF. Variable domain in full (rest from reference TRBV5-1 and TRBJ2-3): KAGVTQTPRYLIKTRGQQVTLSCSPISGHRSVSWYQQTPGQGLQFLFEYFSETQRNKGNFPGRFSGRQFSNSRSEMNVSTLELGDSALYLCASSRASRDTDTQYFGPGTRLTVL.